This is a list of T cell receptor beta chains from one sample in a study of beta chain features in type 1 diabetes. Profiled with immunoSEQ multiplex PCR; TCRdb holds only in-frame clones, not every one. The top ten clones hold under 0.095% of a sample with under 800,000 clones, about 14% of them seen once. Sample: naive CD4+ T cells from blood. The receptor set was obtained from a man between 18 and 29 years old in good health. Each CDR3 is given with its conserved first and last residue. D genes are given only for firm matches. Expanded clones get a size class; other rows say once, few or many, or leave the size out.

V,J,size,D,DNA,CDR3
TRBV9,TRBJ1-4,-,-,TGTGCCAGCAGCTCGGTGTTGGGGAGGGCTAATGAAAAACTGTTTTTT,CASSSVLGRANEKLFF
TRBV25-1,TRBJ2-7,few,TRBD2,TGTGCCAGCAGTGTCCGACTAGCGGACCGCTCCTACGAGCAGTACTTC,CASSVRLADRSYEQYF
TRBV27,TRBJ2-6,-,-,TGTGCCAGCCGAAACTCTGGGGCCAACGTCCTGACTTTC,CASRNSGANVLTF
TRBV28,TRBJ1-1,-,-,TGTGCCAGGGCGGACACTGAAGCTTTCTTT,CARADTEAFF
TRBV28,TRBJ2-3,few,-,TGTGCCAGCCTCCGAGGAGCTTCCCACACAGATACGCAGTATTTT,CASLRGASHTDTQYF
TRBV25-1,TRBJ1-1,-,TRBD1,TGTGCCAGCACCCGGGACAGGGGGACTGAAGCTTTCTTT,CASTRDRGTEAFF
TRBV29-1,TRBJ2-7,-,TRBD2,TGCAGCGCCTGGGGGACTAGCGGGAGTCAAGCCCCCTACGAGCAGTACTTC,CSAWGTSGSQAPYEQYF
TRBV7-9,TRBJ1-5,-,-,TGTGCCAGCAGCGTCGGGGGTCAGCCCCAGCATTTT,CASSVGGQPQHF
TRBV19,TRBJ1-2,-,-,TGTGCCAGTAGTATTCCGACAGAGAACTATGGCTACACCTTC,CASSIPTENYGYTF
TRBV7-9,TRBJ2-5,-,-,TGTGCCAGCAGCTTAGAGGAGTCCCAGTACTTC,CASSLEESQYF
TRBV5-1,TRBJ1-2,-,-,TGCGCCAGCAGCTTGGCCGATAGGAGCTATGGCTACACCTTC,CASSLADRSYGYTF
TRBV9,TRBJ2-3,-,-,TGTGCCAGCAGCGTAGTCGGGGGAGTCACAGATACGCAGTATTTT,CASSVVGGVTDTQYF
TRBV5-6,TRBJ1-5,-,-,TGTGCCAGCAGCTTGGGACAGATTAGCAATCAGCCCCAGCATTTT,CASSLGQISNQPQHF
TRBV19,TRBJ2-2,-,-,TGTGCCACCCACGTTGGGCCCGGGACGTCAACCGGGGAGCTGTTTTTT,CATHVGPGTSTGELFF
TRBV10-3,TRBJ1-1,few,-,TGTGCCATCATTCCGCAGGGGATGGGCACTGAAGCTTTCTTT,CAIIPQGMGTEAFF
TRBV29-1,TRBJ2-4,-,-,TGCAGCGTTGTCGGGGGAAACATTCAGTACTTC,CSVVGGNIQYF
TRBV12-5,TRBJ2-1,many,-,TGTGCTAGTGGTTTGAGGTCTGTCCAGGGCTACAATGAGCAGTTCTTC,CASGLRSVQGYNEQFF
TRBV29-1,TRBJ2-5,-,TRBD1,TGCAGCGTTGAAGCCCGGGACAGGGGGCGTGAGCAGTACTTC,CSVEARDRGREQYF
TRBV21-1,TRBJ2-2,few,-,TGTGCCAGCAGCAAAGGAGGGAACAGGGATAACACCGGGGAGCTGTTTTTT,CASSKGGNRDNTGELFF
TRBV6-1,TRBJ2-2,-,-,TGTGCCAGCGGTGCCGGGTCCCACACCGGGGAGCTGTTTTTT,CASGAGSHTGELFF
TRBV4-3,TRBJ1-2,-,TRBD1,TGCGCCAGCAGCCAAGGACGGCAGGGGGTTGGTGGCTACACCTTC,CASSQGRQGVGGYTF
TRBV5-4,TRBJ1-2,few,TRBD1,TGTGCCAGCAGTCGCATCGGGACAGCATATGGCTACACCTTC,CASSRIGTAYGYTF
TRBV7-2,TRBJ2-7,few,-,TGTGCCAGCAGCCCCCAGGCCCTAGGGTACGAGCAGTACTTC,CASSPQALGYEQYF
TRBV28,TRBJ2-7,-,TRBD1,TGTGCCAGCAGTTCACAAAATCCCGGGACAGGGGGCGACGAGCAGTACTTC,CASSSQNPGTGGDEQYF
TRBV7-8,TRBJ1-5,-,TRBD1,TGTGCCAGCAGCTTCTGGACAGGGAAGAATCAGCCCCAGCATTTT,CASSFWTGKNQPQHF
TRBV28,TRBJ2-7,few,-,TGTGCCAGCAATCCTCGGGTCGGCGAGCAGTACTTC,CASNPRVGEQYF
TRBV7-8,TRBJ1-1,few,-,TGTGCCAGCAGCCTACAAACAGGGTCGAACACTGAAGCTTTCTTT,CASSLQTGSNTEAFF
TRBV5-4,TRBJ1-1,-,-,TGTGCCAGCACCCAGACGAAAATGAACACTGAAGCTTTCTTT,CASTQTKMNTEAFF
TRBV2,TRBJ1-2,-,-,TGTGCCAGCAGCTTCGACAGGAGCCCCTCAGCTAACTATGGCTACACCTTC,CASSFDRSPSANYGYTF
TRBV29-1,TRBJ2-2,-,-,TGCAGCGTGGACTCCGGGGACCTTGACACCGGGGAGCTGTTTTTT,CSVDSGDLDTGELFF
TRBV5-1,TRBJ1-2,few,-,TGCGCCAGCAGCTTGGTACCAGGGCCGTATGGCTACACCTTC,CASSLVPGPYGYTF
TRBV27,TRBJ1-1,few,TRBD1,TGTGCCAGCAGTTGGACAGGGGGCGGAGGGGGCACTGAAGCTTTCTTT,CASSWTGGGGGTEAFF
TRBV5-1,TRBJ1-5,-,-,TGCGCCAGCAGCTTGACGGGAACTAGCAATCAGCCCCAGCATTTT,CASSLTGTSNQPQHF
TRBV18,TRBJ2-3,few,-,TGTGCCAGCTCACCAGCTGGGACTGCCGTATCCGATACGCAGTATTTT,CASSPAGTAVSDTQYF
TRBV5-1,TRBJ1-6,few,-,TGCGCCAGCAGCTTGGATACCACTTATAATTCACCCCTCCACTTT,CASSLDTTYNSPLHF
TRBV7-7,TRBJ2-1,few,TRBD2,TGTGCCAGCAGCTTTGGGACTAGCAGCAATGAGCAGTTCTTC,CASSFGTSSNEQFF
TRBV7-8,TRBJ1-1,-,-,TGTGCCAGCAGCTTAAGGCGACTGGGGGACACTGAAGCTTTCTTT,CASSLRRLGDTEAFF
TRBV6-5,TRBJ1-2,-,-,TGTGCCAGCAGCCTCTCGAGGCTGAATGGCTACACCTTC,CASSLSRLNGYTF
TRBV5-1,TRBJ2-3,-,TRBD2,TGCGCCAGCAGCCCGGGACTAGCCCTCCCTACGCAGTATTTT,CASSPGLALPTQYF
TRBV6-5,TRBJ2-7,few,-,TGTGCCAGCAGCCCGGCCGGGACCGACTCCTACGAGCAGTACTTC,CASSPAGTDSYEQYF
TRBV18,TRBJ2-6,few,TRBD1,TGTGCCAGCTCACCGGACAGGGTGTCAGGGGCCAACGTCCTGACTTTC,CASSPDRVSGANVLTF
TRBV7-9,TRBJ1-4,-,TRBD1,TGTGCCAGCAGCACAGGACAGGCACCAACTAATGAAAAACTGTTTTTT,CASSTGQAPTNEKLFF
TRBV19,TRBJ1-1,few,TRBD1,TGTGCCAGTAGTAGGGACAGGGGAGACACTGAAGCTTTCTTT,CASSRDRGDTEAFF
TRBV14,TRBJ2-5,-,TRBD2,TGTGCCAGCAGCCTAGGACTAGCGGGAGAGACCCAGTACTTC,CASSLGLAGETQYF
TRBV6-6,TRBJ2-7,-,-,TGTGCCAGCAGTTCCCACGGAAGGGGTCCCTACGAGCAGTACTTC,CASSSHGRGPYEQYF
TRBV20-1,TRBJ1-2,-,-,TGCAGTGCTCCCGTCCTTGGCTACACCTTC,CSAPVLGYTF
TRBV5-1,TRBJ1-1,few,-,TGCGCCAGCAGCTTGGAGGGGGACTACGCTTTCTTT,CASSLEGDYAFF